This record concerns one T cell receptor beta chain sequence. Method: immunoSEQ multiplex PCR; TCRdb's copy keeps in-frame clones and lacks some. The sample yields 68,000 or so clones, roughly 90% seen once. These data belong to a study of technical replicates of blood from several donors. This CDR3 has 12 amino acids. Between the trimmed V and J ends, which lost 2 bases and 4 bases, there was a span of 6 bases. CDR1 and CDR2 (germline): SGHVS, FQNEAQ. The rearrangement joins TRBV7-8 to TRBJ2-7; D unresolved. The receptor's source is a human donor in good health. Some clones in this sample may be carry-over from other donors' samples. Sample: PBMCs. CDR3 coding DNA: TGTGCCAGCAGCTTATTCAATTACGAGCAGTACTTC. The encoded protein is CASSLFNYEQYF.